Presented here are 13 T cell receptor beta chains from one specimen sequenced in a study of T cell changes during pregnancy in multiple sclerosis. TCRdb keeps only in-frame clones here, not all; method: immunoSEQ multiplex PCR. The sample lists 65,000 to 90,000 clones; over 90% were seen once. This specimen consisted of CD4+ T cells from peripheral blood mononuclear cells, obtained after pregnancy. The receptors derive from a female donor with multiple sclerosis, enrolled in a pregnancy study.

This chain links TRBV4-1 with TRBJ1-2, with 10 bases fitting TRBD1. V lost 0 bases to trimming and J lost 8 bases; unmatched junction nucleotides: 12. The CDR3 contains 17 residues. Germline V gives CDR1 MGHRA, CDR2 YSYEKL. CDR3 bases: TGCGCCAGCAGCCAAGATAGTAGGAGGGGGACAGGGGTGGGCTACACCTTC. It translates to CASSQDSRRGTGVGYTF.

The V call is TRBV9, the J call TRBJ2-2, with 16 bases that match TRBD2. Germline CDR1 reads SGDLS; CDR2 reads YYNGEE. Trimming at V came to 3 bases and at J to 6 bases, leaving 2 bases not matched to a gene. The CDR3 spans 16 residues. CDR3 amino acids: CASSAGLAGGAGELFF. In nucleotides, the CDR3 is TGTGCCAGCAGCGCGGGACTAGCGGGGGGGGCCGGGGAGCTGTTTTTT.

The table lists this clone with a count of one. Written as DNA, the CDR3 is TGTGCCAGCAGTTCCCTCCCTTCCTACGAGCAGTACTTC. This encodes CASSSLPSYEQYF. This chain uses TRBV28 with TRBJ2-7; D call uncertain. Germline loops: CDR1 MDHEN, CDR2 SYDVKM. This CDR3 contains 13 residues. Deletions cut 4 bases from V and 1 base from J, with 8 bases between.

The genes are TRBV7-9 and TRBJ1-2; D call uncertain. Germline loops: CDR1 SEHNR, CDR2 FQNEAQ (reference sequence). This CDR3 spans 15 amino acids. The germline V and J ends were trimmed by 1 base and 7 bases, with 16 bases remaining between them. This chain's CDR3 is CASSLVLPGSAGYTF. The CDR3 bases are TGTGCCAGCAGCTTAGTGTTACCGGGTTCGGCTGGCTACACCTTC.

The rearrangement joins TRBV7-6 to TRBJ1-1, with D possibly matching TRBD1 (5 bases). CDR3 size: 15 residues. Germline loops: CDR1 SGHVS, CDR2 FNYEAQ. Trimming left V 2 bases short and J 4 bases short, with 14 bases between. The CDR3 reads CASSLFAGMGTEAFF. CDR3 nucleotides: TGTGCCAGCAGCTTATTTGCAGGGATGGGCACTGAAGCTTTCTTT.

The chain combines TRBV6-6 with TRBJ2-7; 11 nucleotides line up with TRBD1. Germline values: CDR1 MNHNY, CDR2 SVGAGI (reference sequence). This CDR3 spans 13 amino acids. V lost 8 bases to trimming and J lost 2 bases; unmatched junction nucleotides: 2. The CDR3 reads CASGQGATYEQYF. The CDR3 DNA is TGTGCCAGCGGACAGGGGGCCACCTACGAGCAGTACTTC.

CDR3 loop: CASSVAMLAADNEQFF. DNA for the CDR3: TGTGCCAGCAGCGTAGCTATGCTAGCGGCAGACAATGAGCAGTTCTTC. This sequence joins TRBV9 and TRBJ2-1, with 7 bases lining up with TRBD2. CDR1 and CDR2 (germline): SGDLS, YYNGEE. Losses at the gene ends were 0 bases for V and 5 bases for J; bases not matched to a gene: 8. The length of the CDR3 is 16 residues.

This chain links TRBV19 with TRBJ1-2; 8 bases agree with TRBD1. The CDR3 length is 14 residues. V shed 4 bases and J 7 bases; nucleotides not matched to a gene: 8. CDR1 and CDR2 (germline): LNHDA, SQIVND (reference sequence). CDR3 sequence reads: CASSTLDRAGGYTF. The CDR3 coding sequence is TGTGCCAGTAGTACTTTGGACAGGGCTGGTGGCTACACCTTC.

This clone was detected only once. CDR3 coding DNA: TGTGCCAGCAGCCCGACCGGAGGTTTGGATGAGCAGTTCTTC. It yields the protein CASSPTGGLDEQFF. J is TRBJ2-1 and V is TRBV7-3, with D maybe TRBD2 (5 bases). This CDR3 has 14 amino acids. Germline loops: CDR1 SGHTA, CDR2 FQGTGA. The germline V and J ends were trimmed by 5 bases and 8 bases, with 16 bases remaining between them. Supplemented by reference TRBV7-3 and TRBJ2-1, the full variable domain reads GAGVSQTPSNKVTEKGKYVELRCDPISGHTALYWYRQSLGQGPEFLIYFQGTGAADDSGLPNDRFFAVRPEGSVSTLKIQRTERGDSAVYLCASSPTGGLDEQFFGPGTRLTVL.

The V and J genes are TRBV5-1 and TRBJ1-1; a weak D match, TRBD1 (6 bases). Per the germline V gene, CDR1 is SGHRS and CDR2 is YFSETQ. V dropped 4 bases and J dropped 0 bases, with 7 bases sitting between them. The CDR3 is made up of 13 amino acids. The DNA for the CDR3 is TGCGCCAGCAGCGGGACATTGAACACTGAAGCTTTCTTT. Residues: CASSGTLNTEAFF. Based on the CDR3 plus reference TRBV5-1 and TRBJ1-1, the full variable domain is KAGVTQTPRYLIKTRGQQVTLSCSPISGHRSVSWYQQTPGQGLQFLFEYFSETQRNKGNFPGRFSGRQFSNSRSEMNVSTLELGDSALYLCASSGTLNTEAFFGQGTRLTVV.

The CDR3 DNA sequence: TGTGCCAGCGGCCCGGGACAGGGGGCCTCTGCTAATGAAAAACTGTTTTTT. Translated, it gives CASGPGQGASANEKLFF. This chain connects TRBV7-9 to TRBJ1-4; TRBD1 matches 12 bases. Trimming took 8 bases from V and 3 from J; bases not matched to a gene: 10. The CDR3 sequence is 17 residues long. Germline values: CDR1 SEHNR, CDR2 FQNEAQ (reference sequence).

This sequence joins TRBV10-3 and TRBJ1-2, with TRBD1 matching 7 bases. The CDR3 loop spans 15 amino acids. V gave up 7 bases and J gave up 3 bases; unmatched junction bases: 11. Germline V CDR1 and CDR2: ENHRY, SYGVKD. In DNA, the CDR3 is TGTGCCATCACCGAGGGTCAGGGGGTTTACTATGGCTACACCTTC. Encoded protein: CAITEGQGVYYGYTF.

V gene TRBV4-1 combines with J gene TRBJ1-2, with TRBD1 matching 9 bases. CDR3 length: 15 amino acids. The germline CDR1 and CDR2 sequences are MGHRA and YSYEKL. Losses at the gene ends were 4 bases for V and 7 bases for J; bases not matched to a gene: 10. The CDR3 here is CASSPNPGQGGGYTF. In DNA form, the CDR3 reads TGCGCCAGCAGCCCAAACCCGGGACAGGGAGGTGGCTACACCTTC.